The present T cell receptor beta chain was sequenced within a study of CD4+ T cells in melanoma. TCRdb's copy holds only in-frame clones and misses some; the assay was immunoSEQ multiplex PCR. The top ten hold roughly 3.5% of the sample, which has more than 90,000 clones, roughly 90% seen once. General study points: A reported correlation linked neoantigen-specific CD4+ T cells to CD8+, macrophage and B cell function. Diverse differentiation states were reported for melanoma neoantigen-specific CD4+ T cells.

The length of the CDR3 is 14 residues. Deletions cut 6 bases from V and 3 bases from J, with 15 bases between. The V gene's germline CDR1 is MNHEY and CDR2 SVGAGI. This clone was recorded once. Its specificity is unknown. This sequence joins TRBV6-5 and TRBJ2-7; possible D gene TRBD1, 6 bases. The source is a human donor with melanoma. What was sequenced was peripheral blood. As DNA, the CDR3 is TGTGCCAGCAGCCCTCCTCAGGGGTACTACGAGCAGTACTTC. This translates into CASSPPQGYYEQYF.